This T cell receptor beta chain was identified during a study of T-cell memory formation after mild COVID-19 listed by TCRdb under 2021. Describing the broader study: TCR sequence clusters from the two donors were found to be largely donor specific. Longitudinal TCRalpha and TCRbeta repertoire sequencing tracked T-cell clones expanding and contracting after mild COVID-19 in a couple of donors. The cohort comprised two young, previously healthy adult volunteers, one female and one male. The paper as a whole reports these results and caveats: Only a couple of mild cases were covered by the study, and larger cohorts that include severe cases with pre-infection samples were considered necessary. SARS-CoV-2 specificity was not confirmed for the second-wave clones peaking on day 37. Contracting CD4+ clones were found mainly in CM and EM memory subsets, while CD8+ clones were enriched in EMRA. Some responding clones were detected in pre-infection memory, suggesting pre-existing cross-reactive memory T cells joined the SARS-CoV-2 response. Clones contracting from day 15 to 85 had balanced CD4/CD8 phenotypes, while a second wave expanding from day 15 to 37 was biased towards CD4+.

PBMCs were isolated by Ficoll-Paque density gradient centrifugation. Instrument on record: Illumina NovaSeq 6000. TCRalpha and TCRbeta cDNA libraries were constructed by 5'RACE with constant-segment primers, with sample barcodes and unique molecular identifiers being introduced. RNA was extracted from every sample with Trizol reagent. Library amplification was performed in two PCR steps, and a second sample barcode and Illumina TruSeq adapters were introduced in the second step. Sequencing of the libraries was done on an Illumina NovaSeq, producing 2 x 150 bp paired-end reads. In the source study's methods: Reads were demultiplexed and collapsed into UMI-guided consensus sequences with migec v1.2.7. Using mixcr v2.1.11, UMI consensuses were aligned to TRA and TRB V and J templates and then assembled into clonotypes. Expanded or contracted clonotypes were those called significant by both edgeR and NoisET, with noise models trained on biological replicates. edgeR calls used a false discovery rate-adjusted p below 0.01 and a log2 fold-change threshold of 1. PCA with hierarchical clustering of max-normalized trajectories of the 1000 most abundant clonotypes was used as exploratory dynamics analysis. The CD4 or CD8 phenotype of responding clones was assigned using the separately sequenced CD4+ and CD8+ repertoires. Starting from the raw public reads, TCRdb applied fastp trimming at Q25, assembled clones with MiXCR and retained in-frame beta chains. Rows matching on CDR3 protein sequence are summarized as one entry with the most common DNA and genes. What appears here as the V and J calls and clone size reflects TCRdb's work, not the paper's. The sample records 450,000 to 650,000 distinct CDR3 sequences, roughly a fifth of which are singletons. The top ten clones comprise roughly 8.1% of the sample.

To note about this clonotype: Its recognized antigen is unknown. It has no much larger one-base neighbor in the sample; base qualities were not kept.

The TCR sequence derives from an adult woman who had mild COVID-19 (a few samples of this study predate the infection). The sample titles of this study are shuffled in the database, so cell type and time point are left out; the donor was told from shared clones. Sequenced input: PBMCs or a T cell subset sorted from them (not recorded which).

The nucleotide sequence is TGTGCCAGCAGCTCAAGGGCCGGGACGGACCTCGGGAACACTGAAGCTTTCTTT. Translated, it gives CASSSRAGTDLGNTEAFF. Rearrangement joined TRBV5-6 to TRBJ1-1, and TRBD1 may be the D gene, going by 5 matching bases. From the cysteine through the phenylalanine, the CDR3 covers 18 amino acids. Just the 54-base CDR3 DNA is kept, in frame starting at base 1. Deletion took 3 bases off V and 1 base off J, with a span of 22 bases between the germline ends. The germline V gene gives CDR1 as SGHDT and CDR2 as YYEEEE.